This note documents a single TCR beta chain sequence. Its target is unknown. The sample originates from a study of Ad26.COV2.S vaccination and SARS-CoV-2 variants. Overall study findings and caveats: After vaccination, reports described spike-specific CD8+ and CD4+ T cell responses as showing substantial breadth. Placebo recipients showed lower spike-specific TCR breadth than vaccinees.

Treatment noted: 15 to 20 received Ad26.COV2.S at low or high dose, single or two shots; roughly five received placebo; per-sample allocation not given. On day 63 after the first injection, vaccine and placebo recipients gave samples. Profiled with immunoSEQ multiplex PCR; TCRdb holds only in-frame clones, not every one. Of around 300,000 clones listed, 80% to 90% were seen once; the top ten hold around 10%. Sample: peripheral blood, taken in a trial of Ad26.COV2.S vaccine versus placebo. The receptor's source is a person aged 18-65 years who received the Ad26.COV2.S COVID-19 vaccine or a placebo.

The CDR3 DNA reads as TGTGCCAGCAGCTTCAATCAGTTCTACGAGCAGTACTTC. Residues: CASSFNQFYEQYF. The genes are TRBV5-6 and TRBJ2-7; D is unclear. V was trimmed by 2 bases and J by 3 bases, leaving 9 bases between them. The CDR3 sequence is 13 residues long. Germline CDR1 and CDR2: SGHDT and YYEEEE. Variable domain in full (rest from reference TRBV5-6 and TRBJ2-7): DAGVTQSPTHLIKTRGQQVTLRCSPKSGHDTVSWYQQALGQGPQFIFQYYEEEERQRGNFPDRFSGHQFPNYSSELNVNALLLGDSALYLCASSFNQFYEQYFGPGTRLTVT.